This TCR beta chain was found in a study of T-cell memory formation after mild COVID-19. As for the study in general: Clustering of TCRs was largely donor specific. Study-wide results and limits: Of the contracting clones, CD4+ ones lay mainly in CM and EM, and CD8+ ones in EMRA. The pre-infection memory compartment contained some responding clones, suggesting cross-reactive memory joined. Among clones peaking at day 37 in the second wave, SARS-CoV-2 specificity remained unconfirmed.

TCRdb reanalysed the 5' RACE reads using MiXCR and keeps one entry per CDR3 protein. Here the sample spans roughly 600,000 distinct CDR3 sequences, more than 15% being singletons. On this clonotype: The antigen remains unidentified.

Trimming removed 4 bases at V and 6 bases at J, with 18 bases between. The germline gives CDR1 SGHTA, CDR2 FQGNSA. CDR3 length: 16 residues. The rearrangement joins TRBV7-2 to TRBJ2-2; D assignment may be TRBD1 or TRBD2 (6 bases each). This TCR derives from an adult woman who had mild COVID-19 (a few samples of this study predate the infection). Cell type and time point are not known. The source material was PBMCs or a T cell subset sorted from them (not recorded which). DNA of the CDR3: TGTGCCAGCAGCTCACTAGGATCGGGGGCGGCCGGGGAGCTGTTTTTT. Translated: CASSSLGSGAAGELFF.